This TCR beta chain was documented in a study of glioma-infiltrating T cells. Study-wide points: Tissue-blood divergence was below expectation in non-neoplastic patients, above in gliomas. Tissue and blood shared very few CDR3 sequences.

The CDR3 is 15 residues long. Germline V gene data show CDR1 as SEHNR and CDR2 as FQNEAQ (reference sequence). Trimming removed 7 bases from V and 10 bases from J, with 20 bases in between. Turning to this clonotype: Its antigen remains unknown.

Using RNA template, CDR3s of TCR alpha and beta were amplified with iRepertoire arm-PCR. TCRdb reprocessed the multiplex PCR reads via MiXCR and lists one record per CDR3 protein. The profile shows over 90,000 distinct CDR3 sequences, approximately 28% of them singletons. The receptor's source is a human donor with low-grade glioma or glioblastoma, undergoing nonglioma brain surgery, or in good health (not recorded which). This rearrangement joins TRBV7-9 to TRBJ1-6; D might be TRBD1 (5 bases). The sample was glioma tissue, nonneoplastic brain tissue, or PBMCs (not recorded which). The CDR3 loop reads CASNYGQGERSPLHF. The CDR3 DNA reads TGTGCCAGCAACTACGGACAAGGGGAGCGATCACCCCTCCACTTT.